These T cell receptor beta chains were read from a single sample in a study of OX40 agonist ivuxolimab in advanced cancers. Using immunoSEQ multiplex PCR, the repertoire was profiled, and TCRdb retains in-frame clones only, with some absent. This sample has about 58,000 clones; about 82% occur once, and the top ten carry about 1%. Material: CD4+ or CD8+ T cells sorted from blood, obtained in a trial of the OX40 agonist ivuxolimab. The receptors come from an adult with an advanced solid tumor such as melanoma, head and neck, liver or kidney cancer. Each CDR3 is given with its conserved first and last residue. A D gene is named only where the DNA matches it firmly. Where a row states a size, it is once, few, many or the class of an expanded clone; other rows omit it.

j_call v_call clone_size d_call cdr3_aa cdr3_nt
TRBJ1-2 TRBV19 . . CASSASGFGGYTF TGTGCCAGTAGTGCCTCGGGGTTCGGTGGCTACACCTTC
TRBJ2-3 TRBV6-5 . . CASSNPDSGGYF TGTGCCAGCAGTAACCCTGATTCCGGCGGGTATTTT
TRBJ2-3 TRBV5-1 . TRBD1 CASSSGQGTQYF TGCGCCAGCAGCTCCGGACAGGGTACGCAGTATTTT
TRBJ2-1 TRBV5-1 . TRBD2 CASSLVLQLAGAYNEQFF TGCGCCAGCAGCTTGGTGCTCCAACTAGCGGGGGCGTACAATGAGCAGTTCTTC
TRBJ2-2 TRBV18 . . CASSPINTGELFF TGTGCCAGCTCACCTATAAACACCGGGGAGCTGTTTTTT
TRBJ2-2 TRBV6-5 . . CASSYRRVRYTGELFF TGTGCCAGCAGTTACAGGCGGGTCCGGTACACCGGGGAGCTGTTTTTT
TRBJ2-1 TRBV7-9 . . CASSFAGDEQFF TGTGCCAGCAGCTTTGCCGGCGATGAGCAGTTCTTC
TRBJ1-1 TRBV7-6 . . CASRFAMNTEAFF TGTGCCAGCAGGTTCGCCATGAACACTGAAGCTTTCTTT
TRBJ1-1 TRBV5-1 . . CASSYEARVGTEAFF TGCGCCAGCAGCTACGAGGCCAGGGTCGGCACTGAAGCTTTCTTT
TRBJ2-5 TRBV13 . TRBD2 CASSLRRGAWETQYF TGTGCCAGCAGCTTAAGGCGGGGGGCGTGGGAGACCCAGTACTTC
TRBJ1-2 TRBV5-1 . TRBD1 CASSLGDRIDGYTF TGCGCCAGCAGCTTGGGGGACAGGATAGATGGCTACACCTTC
TRBJ2-5 TRBV28 . . CASSSTGRETQYF TGTGCCAGCAGTTCTACAGGGAGAGAGACCCAGTACTTC
TRBJ1-2 TRBV4-1 . TRBD1 CASSRDEAGQTWGYTF TGCGCCAGCAGCCGAGACGAAGCGGGACAGACCTGGGGCTACACCTTC
TRBJ1-4 TRBV7-8 . TRBD1 CASSLQQGEKLFF TGTGCCAGCAGCCTCCAACAGGGGGAAAAACTGTTTTTT
TRBJ2-3 TRBV5-1 . TRBD2 CASSFRGGAVDTQYF TGCGCCAGCAGCTTCCGCGGGGGGGCCGTCGATACGCAGTATTTT
TRBJ1-4 TRBV5-4 . TRBD1 CASSFRQGGEKLFF TGTGCCAGCAGCTTCCGACAGGGGGGCGAAAAACTGTTTTTT
TRBJ1-1 TRBV5-1 . . CASSLAGGSRVNTEAFF TGCGCCAGCAGCTTGGCGGGGGGGAGCCGGGTTAACACTGAAGCTTTCTTT
TRBJ1-2 TRBV18 . . CASSTEVSDGYTF TGTGCCAGCTCAACAGAGGTTTCGGATGGCTACACCTTC
TRBJ2-2 TRBV7-3 . TRBD2 CASSPGVAGSPNTGELFF TGTGCCAGCAGCCCCGGGGTAGCGGGGAGTCCGAACACCGGGGAGCTGTTTTTT
TRBJ1-1 TRBV5-5 . . CASSLHVAGRDVEAFF TGTGCCAGCAGCTTGCATGTGGCAGGGAGAGATGTTGAAGCTTTCTTT
TRBJ2-2 TRBV6-1 . . CASSEDRAGELFF TGTGCCAGCAGTGAAGATCGCGCCGGGGAGCTGTTTTTT
TRBJ1-4 TRBV5-1 . . CASSAETNEKLFF TGCGCCAGCAGTGCAGAAACTAATGAAAAACTGTTTTTT
TRBJ2-3 TRBV19 . . CASMRLGTDTQYF TGTGCCAGTATGAGGTTGGGCACAGATACGCAGTATTTT
TRBJ1-1 TRBV11-2 . TRBD1 CASSADRVNTEAFF TGTGCCAGCAGCGCGGACAGGGTGAACACTGAAGCTTTCTTT
TRBJ1-1 TRBV4-1 . . CASSQVRNTEAFF TGCGCCAGCAGCCAAGTTCGGAACACTGAAGCTTTCTTT
TRBJ1-1 TRBV25-1 once . CASSRTENTEAFF TGTGCCAGCAGCCGGACAGAGAACACTGAAGCTTTCTTT
TRBJ1-2 TRBV5-6 . . CASSLRGGYTF TGTGCCAGCAGCTTGAGGGGGGGCTACACCTTC
TRBJ2-7 TRBV27 . TRBD1 CASSSRNRGLREQYF TGTGCCAGCAGTTCCCGGAACAGGGGGCTCAGGGAGCAGTACTTC
TRBJ2-2 TRBV5-6 . . CASSRRANTGELFF TGTGCCAGCAGCCGGAGGGCTAACACCGGGGAGCTGTTTTTT
TRBJ2-2 TRBV29-1 . . CSVGVNSNTGELFF TGCAGCGTTGGGGTAAATTCGAACACCGGGGAGCTGTTTTTT
TRBJ1-1 TRBV9 . . CASSPHPRGEAFF TGTGCCAGCAGCCCCCACCCCCGGGGAGAAGCTTTCTTT
TRBJ2-3 TRBV18 . . CASSPYTDTQYF TGTGCCAGCTCACCTTACACAGATACGCAGTATTTT
TRBJ1-4 TRBV2 once . CASSGGEKLFF TGTGCCAGCAGTGGGGGGGAAAAACTGTTTTTT
TRBJ2-2 TRBV19 . . CASRPITRMTGELFF TGTGCCAGTAGACCGATCACAAGGATGACCGGGGAGCTGTTTTTT
TRBJ1-4 TRBV7-2 . TRBD1 CASSSGQGANEKLFF TGTGCCAGCAGCTCCGGACAGGGGGCTAATGAAAAACTGTTTTTT
TRBJ2-1 TRBV7-9 . . CASSLVFKDNEQFF TGTGCCAGCAGCTTAGTTTTCAAAGACAATGAGCAGTTCTTC
TRBJ2-3 TRBV7-9 . TRBD2 CASSLAGLAGATDTQYF TGTGCCAGCAGCTTAGCAGGACTAGCGGGGGCAACAGATACGCAGTATTTT
TRBJ2-2 TRBV5-1 . . CASSLDPLPGNTGELFF TGCGCCAGCAGCTTGGACCCTCTACCGGGGAACACCGGGGAGCTGTTTTTT
TRBJ1-1 TRBV5-1 . . CARVRDTLNTEAFF TGCGCCAGGGTAAGGGACACCCTCAACACTGAAGCTTTCTTT
TRBJ1-2 TRBV11-2 . . CASSLVRTLSGYTF TGTGCCAGCAGCTTAGTTCGGACACTTTCTGGCTACACCTTC
TRBJ1-2 TRBV19 . . CASSPGRGAGYTF TGTGCCAGTAGCCCCGGCCGGGGGGCCGGCTACACCTTC
TRBJ2-3 TRBV19 . TRBD2 CASSMVAGGPVDTQYF TGTGCCAGTAGTATGGTAGCGGGGGGGCCGGTAGATACGCAGTATTTT
TRBJ1-6 TRBV18 . TRBD1 CASSSVGQGQNSPLHF TGTGCCAGCTCGTCCGTGGGACAGGGGCAAAATTCACCCCTCCACTTT
TRBJ2-2 TRBV5-1 . . CASSLAGTLNTGELFF TGCGCCAGCAGCTTGGCCGGAACATTAAACACCGGGGAGCTGTTTTTT
TRBJ1-2 TRBV19 . . CASSIEYGYTF TGTGCCAGTAGTATAGAATATGGCTACACCTTC
TRBJ2-5 TRBV11-2 . . CASSSIQETQYF TGTGCCAGCAGCTCTATCCAAGAGACCCAGTACTTC
TRBJ2-7 TRBV5-1 . TRBD1 CASSLGGQGLTYEQYF TGCGCCAGCAGCTTGGGGGGACAGGGTTTAACCTACGAGCAGTACTTC
TRBJ2-7 TRBV6-1 . . CASSESRPRKAGLREQYF TGTGCCAGCAGTGAATCGAGGCCCCGCAAGGCAGGACTACGGGAGCAGTACTTC
TRBJ1-4 TRBV2 once . CASRDSNEKLFF TGTGCCAGCAGAGACAGTAATGAAAAACTGTTTTTT
TRBJ2-7 TRBV6-1 . . CASSGRAPHSEQYF TGTGCCAGCAGTGGCCGGGCCCCGCATTCCGAGCAGTACTTC
TRBJ2-5 TRBV5-5 . . CASSLGPNQETQYF TGTGCCAGCAGCTTGGGACCGAACCAAGAGACCCAGTACTTC
TRBJ1-1 TRBV5-5 . . CASSLVDSLNTEAFF TGTGCCAGCAGCTTAGTAGACAGCTTGAACACTGAAGCTTTCTTT
TRBJ2-5 TRBV5-1 once TRBD1 CASSFGQGPQETQYF TGCGCCAGCAGCTTTGGACAGGGACCCCAAGAGACCCAGTACTTC